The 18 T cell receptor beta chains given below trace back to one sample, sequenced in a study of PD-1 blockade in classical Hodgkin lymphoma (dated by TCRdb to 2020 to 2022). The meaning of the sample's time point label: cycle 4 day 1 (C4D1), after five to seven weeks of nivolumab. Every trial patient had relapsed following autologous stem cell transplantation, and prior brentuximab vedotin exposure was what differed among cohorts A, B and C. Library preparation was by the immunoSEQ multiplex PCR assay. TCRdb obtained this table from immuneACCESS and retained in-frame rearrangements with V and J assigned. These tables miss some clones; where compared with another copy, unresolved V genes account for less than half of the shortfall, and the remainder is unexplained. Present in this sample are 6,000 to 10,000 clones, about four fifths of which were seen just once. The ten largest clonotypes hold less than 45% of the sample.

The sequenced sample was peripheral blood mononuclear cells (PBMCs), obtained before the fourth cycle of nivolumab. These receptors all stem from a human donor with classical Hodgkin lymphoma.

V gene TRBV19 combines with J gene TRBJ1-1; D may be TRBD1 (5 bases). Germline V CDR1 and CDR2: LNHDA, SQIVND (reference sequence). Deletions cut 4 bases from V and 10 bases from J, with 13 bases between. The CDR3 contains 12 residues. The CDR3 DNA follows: TGTGCCAGTAGTAACAACAGGCCCGGAGCTTTCTTT. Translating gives CASSNNRPGAFF.

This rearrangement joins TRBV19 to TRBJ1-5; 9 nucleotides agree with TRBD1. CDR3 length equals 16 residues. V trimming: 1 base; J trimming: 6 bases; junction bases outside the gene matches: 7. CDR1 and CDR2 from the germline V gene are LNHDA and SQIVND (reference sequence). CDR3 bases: TGTGCCAGTAGTATAGGGAGGGGACAGGGCACTCAGCCCCAGCATTTT. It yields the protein CASSIGRGQGTQPQHF.

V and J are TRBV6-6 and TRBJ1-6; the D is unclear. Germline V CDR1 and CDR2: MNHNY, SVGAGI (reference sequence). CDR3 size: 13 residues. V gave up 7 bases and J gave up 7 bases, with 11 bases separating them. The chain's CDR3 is CASIGPGNSPLHF. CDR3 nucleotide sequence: TGTGCCAGCATCGGGCCAGGCAATTCACCCCTCCACTTT.

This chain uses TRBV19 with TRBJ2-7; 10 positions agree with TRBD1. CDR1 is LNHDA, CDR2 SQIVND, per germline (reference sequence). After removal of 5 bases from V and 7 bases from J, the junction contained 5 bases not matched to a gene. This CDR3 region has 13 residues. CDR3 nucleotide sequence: TGTGCCAGTAGTCCCGGGACAGGGGTGGAGCAGTACTTC. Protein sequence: CASSPGTGVEQYF.

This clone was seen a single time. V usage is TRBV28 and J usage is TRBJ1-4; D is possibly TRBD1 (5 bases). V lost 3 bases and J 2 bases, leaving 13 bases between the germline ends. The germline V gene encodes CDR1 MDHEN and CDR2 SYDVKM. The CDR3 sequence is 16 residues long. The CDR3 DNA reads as TGTGCCAGCAGTTTTGTGGGGGGGACCACTAATGAAAAACTGTTTTTT. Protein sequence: CASSFVGGTTNEKLFF.

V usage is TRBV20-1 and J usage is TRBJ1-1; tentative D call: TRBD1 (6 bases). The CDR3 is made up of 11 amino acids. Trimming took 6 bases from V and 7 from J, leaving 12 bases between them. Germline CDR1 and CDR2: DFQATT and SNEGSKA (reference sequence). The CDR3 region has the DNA TGCAGTGCCCCCGGACAGCTTGAAGCTTTCTTT. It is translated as CSAPGQLEAFF.

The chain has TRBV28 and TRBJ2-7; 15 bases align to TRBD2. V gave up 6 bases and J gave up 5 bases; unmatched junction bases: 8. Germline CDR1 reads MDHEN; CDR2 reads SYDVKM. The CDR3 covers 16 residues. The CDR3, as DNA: TGTGCCAGCAGCCTGGGACTAGCGGGAGGTCGGAACGAGCAGTACTTC. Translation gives CASSLGLAGGRNEQYF.

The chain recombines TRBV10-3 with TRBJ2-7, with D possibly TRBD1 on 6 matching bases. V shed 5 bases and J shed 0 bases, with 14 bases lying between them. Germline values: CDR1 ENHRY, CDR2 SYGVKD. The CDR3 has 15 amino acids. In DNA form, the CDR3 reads TGTGCCATCAGTTCCGGGACAAGCATCTCCTACGAGCAGTACTTC. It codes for CAISSGTSISYEQYF.

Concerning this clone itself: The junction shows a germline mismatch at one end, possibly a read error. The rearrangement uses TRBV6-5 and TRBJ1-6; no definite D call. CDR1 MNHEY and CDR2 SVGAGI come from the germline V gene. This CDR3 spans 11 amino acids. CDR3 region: CAISPNSPLHF. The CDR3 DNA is TGTGCCATCAGTCCAAATTCACCCCTCCACTTT.

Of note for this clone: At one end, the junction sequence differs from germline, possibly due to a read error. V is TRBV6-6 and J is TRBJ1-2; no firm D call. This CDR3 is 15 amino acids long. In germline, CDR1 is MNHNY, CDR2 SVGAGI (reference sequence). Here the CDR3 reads CASTYPVGLNYGYTF. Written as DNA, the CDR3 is TGTGCCAGCACTTACCCGGTGGGCCTTAACTATGGCTACACCTTC.

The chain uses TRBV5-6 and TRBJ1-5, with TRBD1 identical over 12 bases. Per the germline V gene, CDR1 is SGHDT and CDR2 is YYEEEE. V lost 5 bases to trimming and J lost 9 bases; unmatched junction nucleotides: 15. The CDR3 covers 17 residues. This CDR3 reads CASSQNSGTGGTRPQHF. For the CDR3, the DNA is TGTGCCAGCAGTCAGAATTCCGGGACAGGGGGCACGCGGCCCCAGCATTTT.

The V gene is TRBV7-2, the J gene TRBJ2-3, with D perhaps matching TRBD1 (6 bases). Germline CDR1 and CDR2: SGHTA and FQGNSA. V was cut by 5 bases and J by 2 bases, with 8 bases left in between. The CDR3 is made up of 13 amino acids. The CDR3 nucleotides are TGTGCCAGCAGCGGACAGCCCACAGATACGCAGTATTTT. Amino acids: CASSGQPTDTQYF.

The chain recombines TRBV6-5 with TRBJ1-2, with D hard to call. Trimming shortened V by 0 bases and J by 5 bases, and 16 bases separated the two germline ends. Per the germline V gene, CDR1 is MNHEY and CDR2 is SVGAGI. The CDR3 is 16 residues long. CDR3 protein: CASSYSANYRPYGYTF. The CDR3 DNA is TGTGCCAGCAGTTACTCGGCTAATTACAGACCGTATGGCTACACCTTC.

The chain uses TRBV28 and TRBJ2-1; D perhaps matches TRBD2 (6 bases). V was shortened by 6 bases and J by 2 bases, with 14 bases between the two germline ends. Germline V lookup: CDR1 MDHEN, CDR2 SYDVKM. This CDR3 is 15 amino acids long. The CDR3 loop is CASRPGGSTYNEQFF. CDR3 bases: TGTGCCAGCAGGCCCGGGGGTAGCACCTACAATGAGCAGTTCTTC.

CDR3 DNA: TGTGCCAGCAGTTTATCACTGACAGGGGGCAGGTCTCGTCACACTGAAGCTTTCTTT. Protein product: CASSLSLTGGRSRHTEAFF. The chain employs TRBV27 and TRBJ1-1; 10 bases align to TRBD1. The germline gives CDR1 MNHEY, CDR2 SMNVEV (reference sequence). The trim removed 0 bases at V and 3 bases at J, leaving 13 bases unmatched. The CDR3 spans 19 residues.

The CDR3 DNA reads TGTGCCAGCAGTTTATACGCCTCCTTCTCGAACACCGGGGAGCTGTTTTTT. Translating gives CASSLYASFSNTGELFF. The rearrangement uses TRBV27 and TRBJ2-2, with D uncertain. V was shortened by 1 base and J by 0 bases, with 12 bases between the two germline ends. Germline values: CDR1 MNHEY, CDR2 SMNVEV (reference sequence). The CDR3 is 17 residues long.

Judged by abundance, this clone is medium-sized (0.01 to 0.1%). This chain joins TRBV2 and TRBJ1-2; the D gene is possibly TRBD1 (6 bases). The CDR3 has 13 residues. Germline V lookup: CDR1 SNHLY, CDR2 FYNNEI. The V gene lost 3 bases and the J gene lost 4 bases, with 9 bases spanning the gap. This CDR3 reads CASSEAQGYGYTF. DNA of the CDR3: TGTGCCAGCAGTGAGGCACAGGGCTATGGCTACACCTTC.

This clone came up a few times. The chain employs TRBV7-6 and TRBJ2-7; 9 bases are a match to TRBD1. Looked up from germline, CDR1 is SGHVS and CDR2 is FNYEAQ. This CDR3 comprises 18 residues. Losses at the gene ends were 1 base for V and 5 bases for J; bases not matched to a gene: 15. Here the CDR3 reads CASSLVSPPDRGYHEQYF. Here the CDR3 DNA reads TGTGCCAGCAGCTTAGTTTCCCCCCCGGACAGGGGATACCACGAGCAGTACTTC.